Listed here is a single T cell receptor beta chain. This specimen belongs to a study of blood T cell repertoires in COVID-19. As for the study in general: Samples representing acute and convalescent COVID-19 were sourced from the United States, Italy and Spain. PBMCs, B-cell-depleted T cells, or T cells were the source of the cDNA or gDNA that made up the material.

How the authors handled the data: Estimates of nucleated cell counts were drawn from the amplification of reference gene primers. Using immunoSEQ multiplex PCR, the repertoire was profiled, and TCRdb retains in-frame clones only, with some absent. V, J and clone size derive from that table, while D and trimming were established from the DNA sequence. The table has about 87,000 clones, approximately 82% seen once. The receptor was isolated from a woman between 65 and 79 years old with acute or convalescent COVID-19. The sequenced sample was peripheral blood.

The CDR3 sequence: CASRSDRGATNEKLFF. The DNA of the CDR3 is TGTGCCAGCAGGTCGGACAGGGGCGCAACTAATGAAAAACTGTTTTTT. This chain links TRBV27 with TRBJ1-4; 9 bases are shared with TRBD1. The J segment lost 0 bases and the V segment lost 6 bases, leaving 5 bases of the junction unmatched. The germline V gene has CDR1 MNHEY and CDR2 SMNVEV (reference sequence). The CDR3 has 16 residues.